The 10 T cell receptor beta chains listed next were all sequenced from one sample in a study of T cells after yellow fever vaccination. Via MiXCR, TCRdb re-called the 5' RACE reads, giving one row per CDR3 protein. The table records 300,000 to 400,000 distinct CDR3 sequences, 8.5% to 10% of them present only once. Source: PBMCs, taken on the day of the first yellow fever vaccination. The receptors derive from a man aged 18-30 years who received the YFV17D yellow fever vaccine.

This clonotype was counted many times. V usage is TRBV7-2 and J usage is TRBJ2-3; 9 nucleotides align to TRBD2. Per the germline V gene, CDR1 is SGHTA and CDR2 is FQGNSA. The CDR3 has 16 residues. The V and J ends lost 4 bases and 1 base, in that order; junction bases with no gene match: 6. The CDR3 region is CASSSPKRGGTDTQYF. The CDR3, as DNA: TGTGCCAGCAGCTCCCCGAAGCGGGGGGGCACAGATACGCAGTATTTT.

The gene calls are TRBV12-3 or TRBV12-4 and TRBJ1-5; TRBD1 is a possible D gene (6 bases). Trimming shortened V by 4 bases and J by 7 bases, and 14 bases separated the two germline ends. The CDR3 has 14 amino acids. In nucleotides, the CDR3 is TGTGCCAGCAGTTCACGGGGGGCAGGACAGCCCCAGCATTTT. This codes for CASSSRGAGQPQHF.

The table lists this clonotype with many counts. The chain recombines TRBV12-3 or TRBV12-4 with TRBJ1-1; no firm D call. The CDR3 is 13 residues long. Trimming cost V 6 bases and J 4 bases, with 12 bases left between them. CDR3 in amino acids: CASSPEVGTEAFF. As DNA, the CDR3 is TGTGCCAGCAGCCCAGAGGTCGGCACTGAAGCTTTCTTT.

There are many counts of this clonotype. J is TRBJ2-5 and V is TRBV29-1, with D maybe TRBD1 (6 bases). There are 15 residues in the CDR3. Germline CDR1 is SQVTM and CDR2 is ANQGSEA. V shed 4 bases and J shed 2 bases, with 17 bases lying between them. The CDR3 loop is CSVVDRQESQETQYF. CDR3 DNA: TGCAGCGTTGTTGACAGGCAGGAGTCTCAAGAGACCCAGTACTTC.

The chain has TRBV7-3 and TRBJ2-3; possibly TRBD2 for D (6 bases). Germline CDR1 and CDR2: SGHTA and FQGTGA. The CDR3 runs to 13 residues. V shed 8 bases and J shed 3 bases, with 12 bases lying between them. CDR3 loop: CASGLLGTDTQYF. The DNA for the CDR3 is TGTGCCAGCGGACTACTAGGGACAGATACGCAGTATTTT.

Many counts were recorded for this clonotype. V is TRBV6-5 and J is TRBJ1-5, with D possibly TRBD1 on 5 matching bases. Trimming shortened V by 6 bases and J by 6 bases, and 15 bases separated the two germline ends. Germline CDR1 reads MNHEY; CDR2 reads SVGAGI. The CDR3 covers 14 residues. The CDR3, as DNA: TGTGCCAGCAGACCATCGATTGGGGGTCAGCCCCAGCATTTT. It codes for CASRPSIGGQPQHF.

This clonotype came up many times. This chain uses TRBV20-1 with TRBJ2-3; D uncertain. Germline V gene data show CDR1 as DFQATT and CDR2 as SNEGSKA (reference sequence). The CDR3 length is 14 residues. V gave up 2 bases and J gave up 5 bases, with 14 bases separating them. The CDR3 loop is CSARTLGLEDTQYF. As DNA, the CDR3 is TGCAGTGCTAGAACTCTAGGATTAGAAGATACGCAGTATTTT.

V and J are TRBV4-2 and TRBJ1-2, with 7 bases lining up with TRBD1. The CDR3 spans 15 residues. Germline CDR1 and CDR2: LGHNA and YNFKEQ. V shed 1 base, J shed 7 bases, and the junction held 9 bases outside the gene matches. In DNA form, the CDR3 reads TGTGCCAGCAGCCAAGGGGATCAGGGGGATCGTGGCTACACCTTC. Its translation is CASSQGDQGDRGYTF.

V gene TRBV5-1 combines with J gene TRBJ2-5; 8 bases fit TRBD2. The junction had 8 bases not matched to a gene; V was cut back by 4 bases and J by 3 bases. CDR3 length: 15 residues. The germline V gene has CDR1 SGHRS and CDR2 YFSETQ. Written as DNA, the CDR3 is TGCGCCAGCAGCGCCGCCGGGACTAGTGAAGAGACCCAGTACTTC. Protein product: CASSAAGTSEETQYF. The whole variable domain, remainder taken from reference TRBV5-1 and TRBJ2-5, is KAGVTQTPRYLIKTRGQQVTLSCSPISGHRSVSWYQQTPGQGLQFLFEYFSETQRNKGNFPGRFSGRQFSNSRSEMNVSTLELGDSALYLCASSAAGTSEETQYFGPGTRLLVL.

This clonotype has a count of ten or more. V usage is TRBV7-6 and J usage is TRBJ2-5; tentative D call: TRBD2 (6 bases). This CDR3 contains 14 residues. V was shortened by 4 bases and J by 2 bases, with 11 bases between the two germline ends. Germline V gene lookup returns CDR1 SGHVS and CDR2 FNYEAQ. In DNA form, the CDR3 reads TGTGCCAGCAGCTCCCTGGGACTTCAAGAGACCCAGTACTTC. Its translation: CASSSLGLQETQYF. Full variable domain (missing parts from reference TRBV7-6 and TRBJ2-5): GAGVSQSPRYKVTKRGQDVALRCDPISGHVSLYWYRQALGQGPEFLTYFNYEAQQDKSGLPNDRFSAERPEGSISTLTIQRTEQRDSAMYRCASSSLGLQETQYFGPGTRLLVL.